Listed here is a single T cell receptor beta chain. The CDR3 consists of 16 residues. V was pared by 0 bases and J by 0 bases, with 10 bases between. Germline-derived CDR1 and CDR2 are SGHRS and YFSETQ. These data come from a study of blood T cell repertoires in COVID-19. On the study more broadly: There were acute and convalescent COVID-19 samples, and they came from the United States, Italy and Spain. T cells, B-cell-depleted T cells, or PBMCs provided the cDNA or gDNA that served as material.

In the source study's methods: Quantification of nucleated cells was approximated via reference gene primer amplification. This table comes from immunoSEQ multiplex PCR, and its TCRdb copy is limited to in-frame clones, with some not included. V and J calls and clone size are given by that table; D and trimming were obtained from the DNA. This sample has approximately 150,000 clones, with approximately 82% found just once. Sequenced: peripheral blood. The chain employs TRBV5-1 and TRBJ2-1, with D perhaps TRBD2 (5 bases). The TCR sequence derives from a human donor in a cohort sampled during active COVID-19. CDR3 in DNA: TGCGCCAGCAGCTTGGAAGCGGCGAGCTCCTACAATGAGCAGTTCTTC. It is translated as CASSLEAASSYNEQFF.